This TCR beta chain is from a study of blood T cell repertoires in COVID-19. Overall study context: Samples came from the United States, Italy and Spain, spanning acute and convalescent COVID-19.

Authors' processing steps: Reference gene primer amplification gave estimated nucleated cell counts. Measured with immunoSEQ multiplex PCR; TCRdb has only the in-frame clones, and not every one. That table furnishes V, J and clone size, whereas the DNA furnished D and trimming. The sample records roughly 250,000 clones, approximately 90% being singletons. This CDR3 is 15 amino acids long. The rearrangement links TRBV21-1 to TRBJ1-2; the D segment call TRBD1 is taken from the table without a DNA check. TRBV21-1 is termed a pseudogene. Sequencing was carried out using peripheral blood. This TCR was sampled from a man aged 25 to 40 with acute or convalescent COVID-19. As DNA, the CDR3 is TGTGCCAGCAGCAAACGGAGGACAGGGGACTATGGCTACACCTTC. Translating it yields CASSKRRTGDYGYTF.